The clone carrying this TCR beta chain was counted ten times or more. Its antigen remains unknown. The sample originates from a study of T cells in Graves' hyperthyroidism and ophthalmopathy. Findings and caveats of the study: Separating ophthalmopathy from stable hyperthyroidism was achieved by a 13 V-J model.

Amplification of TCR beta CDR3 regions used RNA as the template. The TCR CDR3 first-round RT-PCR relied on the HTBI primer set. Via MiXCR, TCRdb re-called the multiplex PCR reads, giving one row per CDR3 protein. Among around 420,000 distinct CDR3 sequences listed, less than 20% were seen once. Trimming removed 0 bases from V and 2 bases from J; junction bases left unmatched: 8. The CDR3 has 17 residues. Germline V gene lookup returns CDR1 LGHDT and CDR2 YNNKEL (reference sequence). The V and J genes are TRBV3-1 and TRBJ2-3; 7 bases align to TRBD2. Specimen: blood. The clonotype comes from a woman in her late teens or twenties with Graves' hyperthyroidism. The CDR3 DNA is TGTGCCAGCAGCCAAGATCGGAGGGAGGGCCCCACAGATACGCAGTATTTT. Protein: CASSQDRREGPTDTQYF.